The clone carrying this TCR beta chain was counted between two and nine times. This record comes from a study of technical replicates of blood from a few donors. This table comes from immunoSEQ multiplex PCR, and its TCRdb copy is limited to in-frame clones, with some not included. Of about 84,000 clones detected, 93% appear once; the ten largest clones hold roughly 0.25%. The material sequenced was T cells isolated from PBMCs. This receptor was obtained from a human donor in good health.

The DNA of the CDR3 is TGTGCCAGCAGTGGACCTAGCGGCAGCTCCTACAATGAGCAGTTCTTC. Protein sequence: CASSGPSGSSYNEQFF. V is TRBV2 and J is TRBJ2-1; 7 positions match TRBD2. Trimming removed 4 bases from V and 0 bases from J; junction bases left unmatched: 6. CDR1 and CDR2 from the germline V gene are SNHLY and FYNNEI. CDR3 length: 16 residues.